The 31 T cell receptor beta chains given below trace back to one sample, sequenced in a study of T cells after yellow fever vaccination. TCRdb re-called the 5' RACE reads with MiXCR, one entry per CDR3 protein. Among more than 300,000 distinct CDR3 sequences listed, around 4.5% were seen once. Source: PBMCs, taken 15 days after the yellow fever booster vaccination. These receptor sequences come from a man younger than 35 who received the YFV17D yellow fever vaccine.

The table lists this clonotype with a few counts. The gene calls are TRBV7-2 and TRBJ2-3, with 8 bases that match TRBD2. Looked up from germline, CDR1 is SGHTA and CDR2 is FQGNSA. After removal of 5 bases from V and 5 bases from J, the junction contained 6 bases not matched to a gene. The CDR3 covers 14 residues. The CDR3 coding sequence is TGTGCCAGCAGCCTCAGCGGGGGTATAGATACGCAGTATTTT. Protein sequence: CASSLSGGIDTQYF.

This clonotype was observed at least ten times. The J gene is TRBJ2-7, the V gene TRBV5-6; a possible D gene is TRBD1 (6 bases). Trimming left V 2 bases short and J 7 bases short, with 13 bases between. This CDR3 has 13 amino acids. The V gene's germline CDR1 is SGHDT and CDR2 YYEEEE. CDR3 amino acids: CASSFLGAGEQYF. The CDR3 nucleotides read TGTGCCAGCAGCTTTCTGGGGGCGGGTGAGCAGTACTTC.

This clonotype has at least ten counts. In DNA, the CDR3 is TGTGCCACTGGGCGACTAGATCAGCCCCAGCATTTT. Translating it yields CATGRLDQPQHF. The V and J genes are TRBV10-3 and TRBJ1-5, with D unresolved. V lost 10 bases and J 5 bases, leaving 12 bases between the germline ends. There are 12 residues in the CDR3. In germline, CDR1 is ENHRY, CDR2 SYGVKD.

This clonotype was seen only a few times. The chain carries TRBV7-3 and TRBJ2-2; D remains ambiguous. The CDR3 runs 14 residues. Germline values: CDR1 SGHTA, CDR2 FQGTGA. V gave up 7 bases and J gave up 0 bases, with 9 bases separating them. The CDR3 DNA follows: TGTGCCAGCATGTTGTCCCCGAACACCGGGGAGCTGTTTTTT. The encoded protein is CASMLSPNTGELFF.

This clonotype occurred many times. V gene TRBV10-3 combines with J gene TRBJ2-2; 9 bases are shared with TRBD2. Germline V gene lookup returns CDR1 ENHRY and CDR2 SYGVKD. The CDR3 consists of 17 residues. V shed 4 bases and J 2 bases; nucleotides not matched to a gene: 8. CDR3 DNA: TGTGCCATCAGTGTGGCTAGCGGGGCCGTTAACACCGGGGAGCTGTTTTTT. Its translation is CAISVASGAVNTGELFF.

This clonotype has ten or more counts. The chain has TRBV10-3 and TRBJ1-1; 9 positions match TRBD1. Trimming cost V 7 bases and J 1 base; bases outside gene matches: 4. Germline CDR1 reads ENHRY; CDR2 reads SYGVKD. The CDR3 runs to 14 residues. Here the CDR3 DNA reads TGTGCCATCAACCGGGGACAGGGGAACACTGAAGCTTTCTTT. Amino acids: CAINRGQGNTEAFF.

The V call is TRBV7-9, the J call TRBJ1-2; 7 bases map to TRBD1. This CDR3 region has 12 residues. Germline CDR1 and CDR2: SEHNR and FQNEAQ (reference sequence). Trimming removed 11 bases from V and 8 bases from J; junction bases left unmatched: 11. CDR3 bases: TGTGCCGGCGCGGACAGGCGAGAGGGCTACACCTTC. This translates into CAGADRREGYTF.

V gene TRBV5-1 combines with J gene TRBJ2-3, with a weak D call TRBD1 (6 bases). Germline V gene data show CDR1 as SGHRS and CDR2 as YFSETQ. V was trimmed by 4 bases and J by 6 bases, leaving 18 bases between them. CDR3 length: 15 residues. DNA for the CDR3: TGCGCCAGCAGCCGGTCAGAATTTACAGGGGATACGCAGTATTTT. It encodes CASSRSEFTGDTQYF. The full variable domain, in which reference TRBV5-1 and TRBJ2-3 provide the parts outside the CDR3, is KAGVTQTPRYLIKTRGQQVTLSCSPISGHRSVSWYQQTPGQGLQFLFEYFSETQRNKGNFPGRFSGRQFSNSRSEMNVSTLELGDSALYLCASSRSEFTGDTQYFGPGTRLTVL.

This clonotype showed up just a few times. The chain has TRBV30 and TRBJ2-3; D is unclear. Germline V lookup: CDR1 GTSNPN, CDR2 SVGIG (reference sequence). V was trimmed by 0 bases and J by 5 bases, leaving 3 bases between them. CDR3 length: 11 residues. CDR3 nucleotide sequence: TGTGCCTGGAGTGTAGGAGATACGCAGTATTTT. Its translation: CAWSVGDTQYF.

This clonotype was recorded at least ten times. The chain recombines TRBV3-1 with TRBJ1-4, with TRBD1 as a possible D gene (5 bases). In germline, CDR1 is LGHDT, CDR2 YNNKEL (reference sequence). The CDR3 is 15 amino acids. Trimming stripped 4 bases from V and 8 bases from J, with 17 bases between. CDR3: CASSPDGRGFEKLFF. The DNA for the CDR3 is TGTGCCAGCAGCCCCGACGGCCGGGGGTTCGAAAAACTGTTTTTT.

The rearrangement joins TRBV7-3 to TRBJ2-1; 11 nucleotides match TRBD2. The CDR3 is 15 amino acids. Per germline, CDR1 SGHTA and CDR2 FQGTGA. V shed 5 bases, J shed 6 bases, and the junction held 6 bases outside the gene matches. This CDR3 is CASSGTSGGINEQFF. DNA for the CDR3: TGTGCCAGCAGCGGTACTAGCGGGGGTATCAATGAGCAGTTCTTC.

This clonotype was picked up a small number of times. V is TRBV18 and J is TRBJ1-6; D is unresolved. This CDR3 has 15 amino acids. Germline assignment: CDR1 KGHSH and CDR2 LQKENI. V was pared by 2 bases and J by 4 bases, with 9 bases between. The CDR3 protein is CASSPNEGYNSPLHF. The CDR3 DNA reads as TGTGCCAGCTCACCAAATGAGGGTTATAATTCACCCCTCCACTTT. Variable domain in full (rest from reference TRBV18 and TRBJ1-6): NAGVMQNPRHLVRRRGQEARLRCSPMKGHSHVYWYRQLPEEGLKFMVYLQKENIIDESGMPKERFSAEFPKEGPSILRIQQVVRGDSAAYFCASSPNEGYNSPLHFGNGTRLTVT.

V and J are TRBV19 and TRBJ1-5, with D tentatively TRBD1 (5 bases). Per the germline V gene, CDR1 is LNHDA and CDR2 is SQIVND (reference sequence). The germline V and J ends were trimmed by 1 base and 11 bases, with 21 bases remaining between them. The CDR3 has 16 amino acids. The CDR3 is CASSIAWAGIKGAQHF. As DNA, the CDR3 is TGTGCCAGTAGTATAGCGTGGGCAGGGATAAAAGGGGCCCAGCATTTT.

This clonotype has a handful of counts. This chain connects TRBV6-5 to TRBJ1-1; D remains ambiguous. This CDR3 is built from 17 residues. Trimming stripped 0 bases from V and 0 bases from J, with 14 bases between. The V gene's germline CDR1 is MNHEY and CDR2 SVGAGI. The CDR3 loop is CASSYSFAQWLNTEAFF. The CDR3, as DNA: TGTGCCAGCAGTTACTCGTTCGCACAATGGTTGAACACTGAAGCTTTCTTT.

The chain employs TRBV12-3 or TRBV12-4 and TRBJ2-3; D is possibly TRBD1 (5 bases). The V gene lost 6 bases and the J gene lost 2 bases, with 9 bases spanning the gap. The CDR3 consists of 13 residues. The CDR3 DNA sequence: TGTGCCAGCAGACCGACAGCCACAGATACGCAGTATTTT. Translation gives CASRPTATDTQYF.

This chain connects TRBV10-3 to TRBJ1-6, with 7 nucleotides matching TRBD1. Trimming took 1 base from V and 10 from J; bases not matched to a gene: 7. This CDR3 spans 15 amino acids. Germline CDR1 ENHRY, CDR2 SYGVKD. CDR3 sequence (DNA): TGTGCCATCAGTGAGTACGAACAGGGGCGATCACCCCTCCACTTT. As protein: CAISEYEQGRSPLHF.

This clonotype was counted at least ten times. V gene TRBV5-5 combines with J gene TRBJ2-5; TRBD2 is a possible D gene (6 bases). Trimming left V 5 bases short and J 5 bases short, with 13 bases between. The V gene's germline CDR1 is SGHKS and CDR2 YYEKEE (reference sequence). This CDR3 is 13 amino acids long. In DNA form, the CDR3 reads TGTGCCAGCAGGTTGACTAGTTGGGAGACCCAGTACTTC. This codes for CASRLTSWETQYF.

This clonotype was detected many times. V usage is TRBV6-6 and J usage is TRBJ2-3; 10 bases agree with TRBD2. The germline V gene encodes CDR1 MNHNY and CDR2 SVGAGI (reference sequence). The J segment lost 2 bases and the V segment lost 4 bases, leaving 6 bases of the junction unmatched. The CDR3 sequence is 16 residues long. The CDR3 nucleotides read TGTGCCAGCAGTTCCCGGACTAGCGGAGACACAGATACGCAGTATTTT. It codes for CASSSRTSGDTDTQYF.

This rearrangement joins TRBV7-2 to TRBJ1-5; weak D call: TRBD1 (5 bases). Trimming left V 3 bases short and J 2 bases short, with 14 bases between. The CDR3 sequence is 16 residues long. Germline CDR1 reads SGHTA; CDR2 reads FQGNSA. In nucleotides, the CDR3 is TGTGCCAGCAGCTTCCGGGCCACGGGGGGCAATCAGCCCCAGCATTTT. Encoded protein: CASSFRATGGNQPQHF.

This clonotype was observed many times. The chain combines TRBV6-6 with TRBJ2-7; D is perhaps TRBD2 (6 bases). Germline CDR1 MNHNY, CDR2 SVGAGI (reference sequence). CDR3 length: 13 amino acids. V lost 7 bases, J lost 0 bases, and 10 bases lay in between. The CDR3 DNA reads as TGTGCCAGCACGGACTACAACTCCTACGAGCAGTACTTC. Its translation is CASTDYNSYEQYF.

A few counts support this clonotype. The rearrangement links TRBV7-3 to TRBJ2-1; the D gene is possibly TRBD1 (5 bases). This CDR3 has 12 residues. Germline V gives CDR1 SGHTA, CDR2 FQGTGA. The V gene lost 5 bases and the J gene lost 5 bases, with 7 bases spanning the gap. The CDR3 DNA reads TGTGCCAGCAGCAAACAGGACAATGAGCAGTTCTTC. Protein: CASSKQDNEQFF.

This clonotype showed up many times. This chain connects TRBV7-9 to TRBJ2-3; TRBD1 or TRBD2 may be the D gene (5 bases each). This CDR3 spans 14 amino acids. With 7 bases removed from V and 4 bases from J, the gap between germline ends came to 15 bases. CDR1 is SEHNR and CDR2 is FQNEAQ in the germline V gene (reference sequence). The CDR3 region is CASTLAGKADTQYF. CDR3 coding DNA: TGTGCCAGCACCCTAGCAGGGAAGGCAGATACGCAGTATTTT.

In this sample, this clonotype turned up many times. The chain uses TRBV5-1 and TRBJ2-3, with 10 bases identical to TRBD1. Germline V gives CDR1 SGHRS, CDR2 YFSETQ. The V segment lost 3 bases and the J segment 6 bases; nucleotides outside the gene matches: 4. CDR3 length: 14 amino acids. CDR3 region: CASSWGTGDDTQYF. CDR3 nucleotide sequence: TGCGCCAGCAGCTGGGGGACAGGGGACGATACGCAGTATTTT.

This clonotype was seen at least ten times. V and J are TRBV9 and TRBJ1-5, with no clear D. The V gene's germline CDR1 is SGDLS and CDR2 YYNGEE. The CDR3 is 14 amino acids. The V gene lost 7 bases and the J gene lost 9 bases, with 20 bases spanning the gap. The CDR3 here is CASPQVGVHTPQHF. The CDR3 DNA is TGTGCCAGCCCCCAGGTTGGGGTTCATACGCCCCAGCATTTT.

The table lists this clonotype with many counts. The chain joins TRBV11-2 to TRBJ1-6; no clear D. Trimming pared 1 base from V and 10 bases from J, leaving 5 bases between. CDR1 and CDR2 (germline): SGHAT, FQNNGV. The CDR3 covers 12 residues. The DNA of the CDR3 is TGTGCCAGCAGCTTAGGACAATCACCCCTCCACTTT. This codes for CASSLGQSPLHF. The full variable domain, its missing parts supplied by reference TRBV11-2 and TRBJ1-6, is EAGVAQSPRYKIIEKRQSVAFWCNPISGHATLYWYQQILGQGPKLLIQFQNNGVVDDSQLPKDRFSAERLKGVDSTLKIQPAKLEDSAVYLCASSLGQSPLHFGNGTRLTVT.

This rearrangement joins TRBV5-1 to TRBJ1-4; maybe TRBD1 (5 bases). Germline V CDR1 and CDR2: SGHRS, YFSETQ. With 3 bases removed from V and 0 bases from J, the gap between germline ends came to 12 bases. CDR3 length: 16 amino acids. This chain's CDR3 is CASSSGDYATNEKLFF. In DNA form, the CDR3 reads TGCGCCAGCAGCTCCGGGGACTACGCAACTAATGAAAAACTGTTTTTT.

This clonotype has a handful of counts. The J gene is TRBJ1-2, the V gene TRBV19; D possibly corresponds to TRBD1 (5 bases). CDR3 length: 13 residues. V was pared by 5 bases and J by 3 bases, with 10 bases between. Germline loops: CDR1 LNHDA, CDR2 SQIVND (reference sequence). The CDR3 loop reads CASSPGGYYGYTF. CDR3 DNA sequence: TGTGCCAGTAGTCCCGGGGGTTACTATGGCTACACCTTC.

The CDR3 DNA sequence: TGTGCCAGCAGCACAGGACAGGGCCAGTACTTC. Translated, it gives CASSTGQGQYF. The chain has TRBV7-2 and TRBJ2-7, with 8 nucleotides matching TRBD1. V was pared by 5 bases and J by 10 bases, with 4 bases of the junction left unmatched. The CDR3 loop spans 11 amino acids. Per germline, CDR1 SGHTA and CDR2 FQGNSA.

This clonotype was seen a handful of times. CDR3 coding DNA: TGTGCCAGCAGCTTAGGAGGGACCCCGAATCAGCCCCAGCATTTT. Residues: CASSLGGTPNQPQHF. V and J are TRBV7-9 and TRBJ1-5; maybe TRBD1 (5 bases). Trimming stripped 1 base from V and 4 bases from J, with 11 bases between. Germline V gives CDR1 SEHNR, CDR2 FQNEAQ (reference sequence). The CDR3 runs to 15 residues.

The gene calls are TRBV7-6 and TRBJ2-7; D remains ambiguous. Germline values: CDR1 SGHVS, CDR2 FNYEAQ. V shed 1 base and J shed 3 bases, with 7 bases lying between them. The CDR3 has 13 amino acids. The CDR3 loop is CASSLGRVYEQYF. The CDR3 DNA follows: TGTGCCAGCAGCTTAGGACGAGTCTACGAGCAGTACTTC.

The chain uses TRBV18 and TRBJ2-7, with 10 bases that match TRBD1. The V gene's germline CDR1 is KGHSH and CDR2 LQKENI. The CDR3 covers 15 residues. J was trimmed by 2 bases and V by 3 bases; bases with no gene match: 4. The CDR3 region has the DNA TGTGCCAGCTCACCCGGACAGGGGGGCCCCTACGAGCAGTACTTC. Amino acids: CASSPGQGGPYEQYF.